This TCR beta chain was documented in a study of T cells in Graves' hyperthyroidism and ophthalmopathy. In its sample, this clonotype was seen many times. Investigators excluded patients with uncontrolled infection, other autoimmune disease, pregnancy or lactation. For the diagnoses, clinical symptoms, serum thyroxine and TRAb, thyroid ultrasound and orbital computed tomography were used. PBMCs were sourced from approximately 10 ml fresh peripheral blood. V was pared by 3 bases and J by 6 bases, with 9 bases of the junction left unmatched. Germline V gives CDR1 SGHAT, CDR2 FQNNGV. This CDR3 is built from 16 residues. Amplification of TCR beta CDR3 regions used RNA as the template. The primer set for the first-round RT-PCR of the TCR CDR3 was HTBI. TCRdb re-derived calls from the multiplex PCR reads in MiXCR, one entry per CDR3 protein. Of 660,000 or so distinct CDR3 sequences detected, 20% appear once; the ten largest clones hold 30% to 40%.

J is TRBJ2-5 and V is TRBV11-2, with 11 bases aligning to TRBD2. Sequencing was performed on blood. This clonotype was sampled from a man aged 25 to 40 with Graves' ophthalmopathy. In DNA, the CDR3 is TGTGCCAGCAGCTTTGGATTAGCGGGAGGGTTAAAGACCCAGTACTTC. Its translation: CASSFGLAGGLKTQYF.